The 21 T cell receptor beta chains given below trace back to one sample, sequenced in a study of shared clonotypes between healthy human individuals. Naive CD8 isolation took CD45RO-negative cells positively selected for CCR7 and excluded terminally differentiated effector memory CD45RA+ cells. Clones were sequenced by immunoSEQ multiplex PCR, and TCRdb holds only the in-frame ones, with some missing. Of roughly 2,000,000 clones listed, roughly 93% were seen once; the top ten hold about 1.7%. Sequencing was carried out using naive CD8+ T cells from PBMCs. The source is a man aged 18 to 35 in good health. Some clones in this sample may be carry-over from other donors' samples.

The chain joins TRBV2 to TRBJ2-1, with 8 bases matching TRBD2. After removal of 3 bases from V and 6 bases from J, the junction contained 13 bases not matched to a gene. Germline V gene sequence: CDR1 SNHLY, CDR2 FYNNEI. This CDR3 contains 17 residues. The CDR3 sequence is CASSDPMGAGGRNEQFF. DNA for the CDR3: TGTGCCAGCAGTGATCCTATGGGGGCGGGAGGTCGCAATGAGCAGTTCTTC.

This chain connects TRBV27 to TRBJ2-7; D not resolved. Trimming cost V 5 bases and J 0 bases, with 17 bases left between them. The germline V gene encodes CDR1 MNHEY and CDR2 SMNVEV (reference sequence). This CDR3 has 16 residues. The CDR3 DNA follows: TGTGCCAGCAGTCTCTCGAGAGGTTCCATCTCCTACGAGCAGTACTTC. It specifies CASSLSRGSISYEQYF.

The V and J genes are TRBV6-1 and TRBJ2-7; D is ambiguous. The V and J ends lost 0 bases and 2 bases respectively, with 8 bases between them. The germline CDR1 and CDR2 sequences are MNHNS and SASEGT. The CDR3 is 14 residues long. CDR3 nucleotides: TGTGCCAGCAGTGAAGCGGGGATCCCCTACGAGCAGTACTTC. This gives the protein CASSEAGIPYEQYF.

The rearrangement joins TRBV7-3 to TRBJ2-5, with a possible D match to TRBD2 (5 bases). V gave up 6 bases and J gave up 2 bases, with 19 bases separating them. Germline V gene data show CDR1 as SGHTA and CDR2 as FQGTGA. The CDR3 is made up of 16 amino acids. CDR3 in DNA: TGTGCCAGCAGTCTAAGCCGGGCTAGCCAACAAGAGACCCAGTACTTC. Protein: CASSLSRASQQETQYF.

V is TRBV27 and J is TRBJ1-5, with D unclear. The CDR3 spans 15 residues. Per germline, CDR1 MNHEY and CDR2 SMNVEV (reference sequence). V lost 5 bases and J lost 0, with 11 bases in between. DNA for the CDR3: TGTGCCAGCAGTATCCTCTGGGGTAGCAATCAGCCCCAGCATTTT. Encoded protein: CASSILWGSNQPQHF.

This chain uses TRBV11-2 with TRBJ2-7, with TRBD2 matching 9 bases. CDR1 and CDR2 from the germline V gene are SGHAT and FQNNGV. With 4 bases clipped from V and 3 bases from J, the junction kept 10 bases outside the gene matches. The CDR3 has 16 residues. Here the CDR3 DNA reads TGTGCCAGCAGCTCGAGACTAGCGGAGCCCATCTACGAGCAGTACTTC. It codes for CASSSRLAEPIYEQYF.

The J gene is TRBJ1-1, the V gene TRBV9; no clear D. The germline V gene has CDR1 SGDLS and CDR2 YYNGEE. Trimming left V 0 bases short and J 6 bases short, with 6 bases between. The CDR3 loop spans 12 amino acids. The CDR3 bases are TGTGCCAGCAGCGTAGACTCTTCTGAAGCTTTCTTT. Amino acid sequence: CASSVDSSEAFF.

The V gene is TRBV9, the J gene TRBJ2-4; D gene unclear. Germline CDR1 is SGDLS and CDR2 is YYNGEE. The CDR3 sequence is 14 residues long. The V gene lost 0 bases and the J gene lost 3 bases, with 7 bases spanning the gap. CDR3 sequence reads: CASSVGGDKNIQYF. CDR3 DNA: TGTGCCAGCAGCGTAGGGGGTGACAAAAACATTCAGTACTTC. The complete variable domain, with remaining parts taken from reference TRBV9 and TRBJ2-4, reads DSGVTQTPKHLITATGQRVTLRCSPRSGDLSVYWYQQSLDQGLQFLIQYYNGEERAKGNILERFSAQQFPDLHSELNLSSLELGDSALYFCASSVGGDKNIQYFGAGTRLSVL.

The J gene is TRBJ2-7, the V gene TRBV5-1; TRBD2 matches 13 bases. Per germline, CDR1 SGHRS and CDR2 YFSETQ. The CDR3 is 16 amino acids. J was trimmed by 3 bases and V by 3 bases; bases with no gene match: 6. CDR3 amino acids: CASSYGLAGASYEQYF. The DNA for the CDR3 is TGCGCCAGCAGCTACGGACTAGCGGGAGCAAGCTACGAGCAGTACTTC.

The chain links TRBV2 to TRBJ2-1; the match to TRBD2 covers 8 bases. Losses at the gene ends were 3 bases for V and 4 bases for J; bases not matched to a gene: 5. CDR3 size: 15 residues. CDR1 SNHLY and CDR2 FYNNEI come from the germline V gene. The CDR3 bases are TGTGCCAGCAGTGACGGGACTAGTGCGTACAATGAGCAGTTCTTC. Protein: CASSDGTSAYNEQFF.

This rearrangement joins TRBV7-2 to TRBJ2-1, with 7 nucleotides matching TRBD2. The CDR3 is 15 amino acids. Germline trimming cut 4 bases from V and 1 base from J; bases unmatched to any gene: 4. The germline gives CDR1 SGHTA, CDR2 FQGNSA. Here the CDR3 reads CASSYGRESYNEQFF. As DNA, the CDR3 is TGTGCCAGCAGCTATGGGAGGGAGTCCTACAATGAGCAGTTCTTC.

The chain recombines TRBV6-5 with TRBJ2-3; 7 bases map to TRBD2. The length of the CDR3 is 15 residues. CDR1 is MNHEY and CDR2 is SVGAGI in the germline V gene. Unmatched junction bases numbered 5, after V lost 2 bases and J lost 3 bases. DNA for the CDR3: TGTGCCAGCAGTTACCCCCGGGAGGTGACAGATACGCAGTATTTT. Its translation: CASSYPREVTDTQYF.

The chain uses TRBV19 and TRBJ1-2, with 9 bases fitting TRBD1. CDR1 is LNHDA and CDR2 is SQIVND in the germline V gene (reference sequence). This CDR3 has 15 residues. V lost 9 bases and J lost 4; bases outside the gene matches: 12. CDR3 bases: TGTGCCAGCCGATCCGGGACAGGGACAATCTATGGCTACACCTTC. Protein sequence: CASRSGTGTIYGYTF.

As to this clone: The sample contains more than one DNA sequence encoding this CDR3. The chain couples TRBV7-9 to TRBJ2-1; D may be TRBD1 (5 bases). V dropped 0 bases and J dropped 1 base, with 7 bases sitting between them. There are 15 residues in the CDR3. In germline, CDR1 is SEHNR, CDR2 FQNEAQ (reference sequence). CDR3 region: CASSLAQGSYNEQFF. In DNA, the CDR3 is TGTGCCAGCAGCTTAGCGCAGGGTTCCTACAATGAGCAGTTCTTC.

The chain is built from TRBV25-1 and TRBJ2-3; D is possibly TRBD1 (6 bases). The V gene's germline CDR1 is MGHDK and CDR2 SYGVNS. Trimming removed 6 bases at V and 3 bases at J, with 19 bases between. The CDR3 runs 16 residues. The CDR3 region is CASRINPGHITDTQYF. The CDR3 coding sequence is TGTGCCAGCAGGATCAACCCGGGACACATAACAGATACGCAGTATTTT.

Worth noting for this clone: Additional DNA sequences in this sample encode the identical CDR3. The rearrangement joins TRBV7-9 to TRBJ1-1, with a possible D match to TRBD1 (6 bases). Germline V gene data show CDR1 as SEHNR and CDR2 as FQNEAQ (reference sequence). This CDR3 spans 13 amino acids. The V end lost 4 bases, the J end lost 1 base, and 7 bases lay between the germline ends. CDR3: CASSSGQNTEAFF. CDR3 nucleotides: TGTGCCAGCAGCTCGGGACAGAACACTGAAGCTTTCTTT.

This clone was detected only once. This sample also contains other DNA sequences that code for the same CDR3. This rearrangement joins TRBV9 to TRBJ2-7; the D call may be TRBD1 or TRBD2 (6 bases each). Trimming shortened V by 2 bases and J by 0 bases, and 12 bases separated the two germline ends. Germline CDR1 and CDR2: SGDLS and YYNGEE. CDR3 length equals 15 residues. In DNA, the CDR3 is TGTGCCAGCAGCGTGGGGGCGGGACACTCCTACGAGCAGTACTTC. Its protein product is CASSVGAGHSYEQYF.

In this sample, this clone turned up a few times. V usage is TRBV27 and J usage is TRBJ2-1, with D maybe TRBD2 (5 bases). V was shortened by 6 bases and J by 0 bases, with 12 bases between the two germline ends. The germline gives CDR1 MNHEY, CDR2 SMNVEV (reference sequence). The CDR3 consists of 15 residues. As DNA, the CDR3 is TGTGCCAGCAGCCAAACGGAGGCCTCCTACAATGAGCAGTTCTTC. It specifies CASSQTEASYNEQFF.

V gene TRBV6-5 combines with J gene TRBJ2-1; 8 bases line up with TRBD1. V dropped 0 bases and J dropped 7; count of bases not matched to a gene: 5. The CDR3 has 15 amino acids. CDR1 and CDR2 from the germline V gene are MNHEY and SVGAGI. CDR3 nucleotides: TGTGCCAGCAGTTACTCGGCAGGGGGCAGGAATGAGCAGTTCTTC. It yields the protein CASSYSAGGRNEQFF.

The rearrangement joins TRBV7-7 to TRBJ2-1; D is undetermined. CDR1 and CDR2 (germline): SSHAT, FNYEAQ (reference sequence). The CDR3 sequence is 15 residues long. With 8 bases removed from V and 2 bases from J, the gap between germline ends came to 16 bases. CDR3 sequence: CASETIATPYNEQFF. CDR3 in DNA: TGTGCCAGCGAAACAATAGCAACCCCCTACAATGAGCAGTTCTTC.

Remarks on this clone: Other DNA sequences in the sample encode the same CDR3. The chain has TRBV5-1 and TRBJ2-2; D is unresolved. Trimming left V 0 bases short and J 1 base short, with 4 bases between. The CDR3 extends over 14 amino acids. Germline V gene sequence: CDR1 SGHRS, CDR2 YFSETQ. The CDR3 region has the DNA TGCGCCAGCAGCTTGGGTCGGAACACCGGGGAGCTGTTTTTT. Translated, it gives CASSLGRNTGELFF.